Below are 5 T cell receptor beta chains sequenced from a single sample in a study of blood T cell repertoires in COVID-19. Generated by immunoSEQ multiplex PCR, the TCRdb table keeps only in-frame clones and is missing some. The sample includes 250,000 to 350,000 clones, approximately 84% seen only once; the top ten take approximately 1.5%. The specimen was peripheral blood. Every receptor here comes from a human donor with COVID-19, enrolled during active disease. The donor label of this sample is uncertain.

This clone was seen only once. The chain carries TRBV3-1 (or the pseudogene TRBV3-2) and TRBJ2-3; D might be TRBD1 (7 bases). Trimming removed 4 bases at V and 8 bases at J, with 19 bases between. Germline values: CDR1 LGHDT, CDR2 YNNKEL (reference sequence). The length of the CDR3 is 15 residues. Written as DNA, the CDR3 is TGTGCCAGCAGCCCTGTTGGGCTTCAGGGGGGTACGCAGTATTTT. This sequence encodes CASSPVGLQGGTQYF.

This clone has a single count. The rearrangement links TRBV7-2 to TRBJ1-6, with D perhaps matching TRBD1 (6 bases). V was pared by 5 bases and J by 0 bases, with 11 bases between. This CDR3 has 16 residues. Germline lookup yields CDR1 SGHTA and CDR2 FQGNSA. The CDR3 spells CASSRGQSSYNSPLHF. In nucleotides, the CDR3 is TGTGCCAGCAGCCGCGGACAGAGCTCCTATAATTCACCCCTCCACTTT.

This clone has a handful of counts. This chain links TRBV21-1 with TRBJ1-2; the table's TRBD1 call for D was not verified on the DNA. TRBV21-1 is reported as a pseudogene. The length of the CDR3 is 19 residues. The CDR3 sequence is CASSTQSDLQGAFDYGYTF. CDR3 nucleotide sequence: TGTGCCAGCAGCACTCAAAGCGACCTTCAAGGGGCGTTCGACTATGGCTACACCTTC.

The V and J genes are TRBV3-1 (or the pseudogene TRBV3-2) and TRBJ1-1; 11 bases map to TRBD1. Germline V lookup: CDR1 LGHDT, CDR2 YNNKEL (reference sequence). The CDR3 contains 14 residues. V lost 4 bases and J lost 7; bases outside the gene matches: 5. The CDR3 loop is CASSLGQGAGEAFF. The CDR3 nucleotides are TGTGCCAGCAGCCTAGGACAGGGGGCAGGTGAAGCTTTCTTT.

The V and J genes are TRBV18 and TRBJ1-4, with 7 nucleotides matching TRBD1. Germline V gene data show CDR1 as KGHSH and CDR2 as LQKENI. Unmatched junction bases numbered 15, after V lost 4 bases and J lost 7 bases. The CDR3 extends over 17 amino acids. CDR3 loop: CASSRTGSPLNSEKLFF. In DNA, the CDR3 is TGTGCCAGCTCACGGACAGGTTCACCCCTTAATAGTGAAAAACTGTTTTTT.